Listed below are T cell receptor beta chains from one sample, sequenced in a study of shared clonotypes between healthy human individuals. Clones were sequenced by immunoSEQ multiplex PCR, and TCRdb holds only the in-frame ones, with some missing. The table records around 1,900,000 clones, around 95% of them present only once. The sequenced sample consisted of naive CD8+ T cells from PBMCs. These receptors were taken from a young man in good health. Some clones in this sample may be carry-over from other donors' samples. CDR3s include the opening cysteine and the closing phenylalanine or tryptophan. A D gene is named only where the DNA matches it firmly. For some rows the clone size is stated as once, few or many, or as a class when expanded; others skip it.

cdr3_aa: CASSERPPGRTYEQYF
cdr3_nt: TGTGCCAGCAGTGAACGCCCCCCAGGGCGAACCTACGAGCAGTACTTC
j_call: TRBJ2-7
clone_size: .
d_call: .
v_call: TRBV2

cdr3_aa: CASSPPVRGYYGYTF
cdr3_nt: TGTGCCAGCAGCCCGCCGGTGCGGGGCTACTATGGCTACACCTTC
j_call: TRBJ1-2
clone_size: few
d_call: .
v_call: TRBV7-9

cdr3_aa: CASSPPGSGANVLTF
cdr3_nt: TGTGCCAGCAGCCCCCCAGGGTCTGGGGCCAACGTCCTGACTTTC
j_call: TRBJ2-6
clone_size: .
d_call: .
v_call: TRBV7-9

cdr3_aa: CASSSGTSGYEQYF
cdr3_nt: TGTGCCAGCAGTTCCGGGACTAGCGGCTACGAGCAGTACTTC
j_call: TRBJ2-7
clone_size: .
d_call: TRBD2
v_call: TRBV9

cdr3_aa: CASSRPGTGFEQFF
cdr3_nt: TGTGCCAGTAGCCGTCCCGGGACAGGGTTTGAGCAGTTCTTC
j_call: TRBJ2-1
clone_size: .
d_call: TRBD1
v_call: TRBV19

cdr3_aa: CASSDAQGGHTIYF
cdr3_nt: TGTGCCAGCAGCGACGCCCAGGGGGGGCACACCATATATTTT
j_call: TRBJ1-3
clone_size: .
d_call: TRBD1
v_call: TRBV13

cdr3_aa: CASSTQPHRGIEKLFF
cdr3_nt: TGTGCCAGTAGTACCCAGCCGCACAGGGGAATTGAAAAACTGTTTTTT
j_call: TRBJ1-4
clone_size: .
d_call: TRBD1
v_call: TRBV19

cdr3_aa: CSAGPGQGPYGYTF
cdr3_nt: TGCAGCGCTGGACCGGGACAGGGACCCTATGGCTACACCTTC
j_call: TRBJ1-2
clone_size: .
d_call: TRBD1
v_call: TRBV29-1

cdr3_aa: CASSPPSQGAVWETQYF
cdr3_nt: TGTGCCAGCTCACCACCTTCCCAGGGGGCGGTCTGGGAGACCCAGTACTTC
j_call: TRBJ2-5
clone_size: once
d_call: TRBD1
v_call: TRBV18

cdr3_aa: CSVVSRGGNEQFF
cdr3_nt: TGCAGCGTTGTGAGCAGAGGTGGCAATGAGCAGTTCTTC
j_call: TRBJ2-1
clone_size: .
d_call: .
v_call: TRBV29-1

cdr3_aa: CASSPRDSDYTF
cdr3_nt: TGTGCCAGCAGTCCCCGGGATTCAGACTACACCTTC
j_call: TRBJ1-2
clone_size: once
d_call: .
v_call: TRBV6-5

cdr3_aa: CASSGTSGSTKTQYF
cdr3_nt: TGTGCCAGCAGCGGGACTAGCGGGAGCACGAAGACCCAGTACTTC
j_call: TRBJ2-5
clone_size: .
d_call: TRBD2
v_call: TRBV7-9

cdr3_aa: CASSLRTGNRYEQYF
cdr3_nt: TGTGCCAGCAGTCTTAGGACAGGGAATCGCTACGAGCAGTACTTC
j_call: TRBJ2-7
clone_size: .
d_call: TRBD1
v_call: TRBV27

cdr3_aa: CASSPPTSGSKQQYF
cdr3_nt: TGTGCCAGCAGCCCCCCGACTAGCGGGAGCAAACAGCAGTACTTC
j_call: TRBJ2-7
clone_size: .
d_call: TRBD2
v_call: TRBV7-9

cdr3_aa: CASSLVPGGGGGPEAFF
cdr3_nt: TGCGCCAGCAGCTTGGTCCCGGGAGGGGGGGGCGGCCCCGAAGCTTTCTTT
j_call: TRBJ1-1
clone_size: .
d_call: .
v_call: TRBV5-1

cdr3_aa: CSALQGHPNTEAFF
cdr3_nt: TGCAGCGCTTTACAGGGACACCCGAACACTGAAGCTTTCTTT
j_call: TRBJ1-1
clone_size: .
d_call: .
v_call: TRBV29-1

cdr3_aa: CSVKGGGVYYGYTF
cdr3_nt: TGCAGCGTGAAGGGTGGGGGAGTTTACTATGGCTACACCTTC
j_call: TRBJ1-2
clone_size: once
d_call: .
v_call: TRBV29-1

cdr3_aa: CASSLADLGLGQETQYF
cdr3_nt: TGTGCCAGCAGCTTAGCGGATCTGGGGCTGGGTCAAGAGACCCAGTACTTC
j_call: TRBJ2-5
clone_size: .
d_call: .
v_call: TRBV7-2

cdr3_aa: CASSLYSLASDTQYF
cdr3_nt: TGTGCCAGCAGTTTATATAGCCTAGCGTCAGATACGCAGTATTTT
j_call: TRBJ2-3
clone_size: .
d_call: .
v_call: TRBV28

cdr3_aa: CASGRGYLQAFF
cdr3_nt: TGTGCCAGCGGGAGGGGCTATTTACAAGCTTTCTTT
j_call: TRBJ1-1
clone_size: .
d_call: .
v_call: TRBV6-1

cdr3_aa: CASSLGVTGRSWEGYTF
cdr3_nt: TGTGCCAGCAGCTTAGGAGTAACGGGACGCTCCTGGGAGGGCTACACCTTC
j_call: TRBJ1-2
clone_size: .
d_call: .
v_call: TRBV7-9

cdr3_aa: CATSPGHRYEQYF
cdr3_nt: TGTGCCACCAGCCCCGGACACCGCTACGAGCAGTACTTC
j_call: TRBJ2-7
clone_size: .
d_call: .
v_call: TRBV15

cdr3_aa: CASSWSQFSYNEQFF
cdr3_nt: TGTGCCAGCAGCTGGTCCCAATTCTCCTACAATGAGCAGTTCTTC
j_call: TRBJ2-1
clone_size: .
d_call: .
v_call: TRBV28

cdr3_aa: CATSTRGAGANVLTF
cdr3_nt: TGTGCCACCAGCACGAGGGGGGCTGGGGCCAACGTCCTGACTTTC
j_call: TRBJ2-6
clone_size: .
d_call: .
v_call: TRBV15

cdr3_aa: CASSQGMNRISYEQYF
cdr3_nt: TGCGCCAGCAGCCAAGGTATGAACAGGATCTCCTACGAGCAGTACTTC
j_call: TRBJ2-7
clone_size: .
d_call: .
v_call: TRBV4-1

cdr3_aa: CASTAGTSGTYEQFF
cdr3_nt: TGTGCCAGCACCGCCGGGACTAGCGGGACCTATGAGCAGTTCTTC
j_call: TRBJ2-1
clone_size: .
d_call: TRBD2
v_call: TRBV6-1

cdr3_aa: CASSLRGGVLETQYF
cdr3_nt: TGTGCCAGCAGCCTCCGGGGAGGGGTTTTGGAGACCCAGTACTTC
j_call: TRBJ2-5
clone_size: .
d_call: TRBD2
v_call: TRBV13

cdr3_aa: CASSVGELAGETQYF
cdr3_nt: TGTGCCAGCAGCGTAGGGGAACTAGCGGGTGAGACCCAGTACTTC
j_call: TRBJ2-5
clone_size: .
d_call: TRBD2
v_call: TRBV9

cdr3_aa: CASSFGGTPYEQYF
cdr3_nt: TGTGCCAGCAGTTTCGGAGGGACCCCCTACGAGCAGTACTTC
j_call: TRBJ2-7
clone_size: .
d_call: .
v_call: TRBV28

cdr3_aa: CASSLRTGSTDTQYF
cdr3_nt: TGCGCCAGCAGCCTCAGGACAGGTAGCACAGATACGCAGTATTTT
j_call: TRBJ2-3
clone_size: .
d_call: TRBD1
v_call: TRBV4-1

cdr3_aa: CASSQDMLAGDYEQYF
cdr3_nt: TGTGCCAGCAGCCAAGATATGCTAGCGGGAGACTACGAGCAGTACTTC
j_call: TRBJ2-7
clone_size: .
d_call: TRBD2
v_call: TRBV4-2

cdr3_aa: CASSPGARGRPQHF
cdr3_nt: TGTGCCAGCAGTCCTGGAGCCCGGGGAAGGCCCCAGCATTTT
j_call: TRBJ1-5
clone_size: .
d_call: .
v_call: TRBV27

cdr3_aa: CASSKPKTVPTLEAFF
cdr3_nt: TGTGCCAGCAGCAAACCAAAGACTGTGCCAACTCTTGAAGCTTTCTTT
j_call: TRBJ1-1
clone_size: .
d_call: .
v_call: TRBV21-1

cdr3_aa: CSVDGWGNTEAFF
cdr3_nt: TGCAGCGTTGATGGATGGGGGAATACTGAAGCTTTCTTT
j_call: TRBJ1-1
clone_size: few
d_call: .
v_call: TRBV29-1

cdr3_aa: CASSQAWEGPSYEQYF
cdr3_nt: TGCGCCAGCAGCCAGGCGTGGGAGGGCCCCAGCTACGAGCAGTACTTC
j_call: TRBJ2-7
clone_size: .
d_call: TRBD2
v_call: TRBV4-3

cdr3_aa: CASSQVENQPQHF
cdr3_nt: TGCGCCAGCAGCCAAGTAGAAAATCAGCCCCAGCATTTT
j_call: TRBJ1-5
clone_size: .
d_call: .
v_call: TRBV4-1

cdr3_aa: CASREPLYNEQFF
cdr3_nt: TGTGCCAGCAGGGAGCCCCTATACAATGAGCAGTTCTTC
j_call: TRBJ2-1
clone_size: .
d_call: .
v_call: TRBV6-1

cdr3_aa: CARPKGLAGGRNQYF
cdr3_nt: TGTGCCAGACCGAAGGGACTAGCGGGAGGGCGGAACCAGTACTTC
j_call: TRBJ2-5
clone_size: .
d_call: TRBD2
v_call: TRBV19

cdr3_aa: CASSLTGLPNNEQFF
cdr3_nt: TGTGCCAGCAGCTTAACAGGACTACCCAACAATGAGCAGTTCTTC
j_call: TRBJ2-1
clone_size: .
d_call: .
v_call: TRBV7-2

cdr3_aa: CASSPDRVDIQYF
cdr3_nt: TGTGCCAGCAGCCCTGACAGGGTGGACATTCAGTACTTC
j_call: TRBJ2-4
clone_size: .
d_call: TRBD1
v_call: TRBV9